These T cell receptor beta chains were read from a single sample in a study of regulatory T cells in long-lasting Graves disease. TCRdb recomputed calls from the multiplex PCR reads with MiXCR, one row per CDR3 protein. The sample has 620,000 or so distinct CDR3 sequences, 15% to 20% seen once. Another study also made use of these data, one on T cells in Graves' hyperthyroidism and ophthalmopathy.

Sample: peripheral blood mononuclear cells (PBMCs), taken at new diagnosis, from a patient treated with antithyroid drugs. Receptor source: a woman in her twenties or thirties with Graves disease. CDR3s include the opening cysteine and the closing phenylalanine or tryptophan. The D gene is left open where the match is weak. Clone size is given for some rows only: seen once, a few or many times, or a class if the clone is expanded.

TRBD2,.,TRBV29-1,TRBJ2-7,CSVVLAGVGGEQYF,TGCAGCGTTGTCCTAGCGGGAGTCGGCGGCGAGCAGTACTTC
.,.,TRBV5-5,TRBJ1-1,CASSLVAGIAEAFF,TGTGCCAGCAGCTTGGTGGCGGGGATCGCTGAAGCTTTCTTT
.,few,TRBV7-3,TRBJ2-1,CASSLWSSGSYNEQFF,TGTGCCAGCAGCTTATGGTCTAGTGGATCCTACAATGAGCAGTTCTTC
.,many,TRBV7-9,TRBJ2-1,CASSLGIPDNEQFF,TGTGCCAGCAGCTTAGGGATCCCAGACAATGAGCAGTTCTTC
.,few,TRBV10-3,TRBJ2-1,CAISDQDFSSYNEQFF,TGTGCCATCAGTGATCAGGATTTCAGCTCCTACAATGAGCAGTTCTTC
.,many,TRBV7-2,TRBJ2-1,CASSLAELTQFF,TGTGCCAGCAGCTTAGCGGAGTTGACGCAGTTCTTC
.,many,TRBV28,TRBJ2-7,CASSGDLSLLGSEQYF,TGTGCCAGCAGCGGGGACCTCAGCTTACTTGGGAGCGAGCAGTACTTC
.,many,TRBV27,TRBJ2-3,CASTYKWLSTDTQYF,TGTGCCAGCACCTACAAATGGCTTTCCACAGATACGCAGTATTTT
TRBD1,.,TRBV28,TRBJ1-3,CASRRTGSSGNTIYF,TGTGCCAGCAGGAGGACAGGATCCTCTGGAAACACCATATATTTT
.,many,TRBV9,TRBJ2-1,CASSIGTRREQFF,TGTGCCAGCAGCATCGGGACTCGCAGGGAGCAGTTCTTC
.,.,TRBV7-9,TRBJ1-5,CASSSNTGDGSNQPQHF,TGTGCCAGCAGCTCGAATACCGGGGACGGTAGCAATCAGCCCCAGCATTTT
TRBD1,.,TRBV5-1,TRBJ1-4,CASSLYLTGTGMNEKLFF,TGCGCCAGCAGCTTATATCTTACCGGGACAGGGATGAATGAAAAACTGTTTTTT
.,many,TRBV7-8,TRBJ1-1,CASSLGTLRIQGGAFF,TGTGCCAGCAGCTTAGGCACACTTAGGATACAAGGGGGAGCTTTCTTT
.,many,TRBV27,TRBJ1-1,CASHATRGNTEAFF,TGTGCCAGCCATGCGACCAGGGGGAACACTGAAGCTTTCTTT
.,.,TRBV7-6,TRBJ2-5,CASSRQGFQETQYF,TGTGCCAGCAGCCGTCAGGGGTTTCAAGAGACCCAGTACTTC
TRBD2,few,TRBV7-2,TRBJ2-7,CASSLELAGVNEQYF,TGTGCCAGCAGCTTAGAACTAGCGGGAGTCAACGAGCAGTACTTC
.,few,TRBV15,TRBJ1-5,CATSREQPSASGEPQHF,TGTGCCACCAGCAGAGAACAGCCGTCCGCGTCTGGGGAGCCCCAGCATTTT
TRBD2,many,TRBV6-2/TRBV6-3,TRBJ2-7,CASSDALGLGSYEQYF,TGTGCCAGCAGTGACGCGTTGGGACTAGGCTCCTACGAGCAGTACTTC
.,many,TRBV20-1,TRBJ2-3,CSAQPLQGSADTQYF,TGCAGTGCTCAACCTCTGCAGGGTTCGGCAGATACGCAGTATTTT
.,.,TRBV6-1,TRBJ1-1,CASEGQGQGNTEAFF,TGTGCCAGCGAAGGGCAGGGGCAGGGGAACACTGAAGCTTTCTTT
TRBD1,.,TRBV20-1,TRBJ1-1,CSAPALEPGGTEAFF,TGCAGTGCCCCGGCACTAGAGCCAGGGGGCACTGAAGCTTTCTTT
.,.,TRBV7-3,TRBJ2-3,CASSLPPQDTQYF,TGTGCCAGCAGCTTACCCCCCCAGGATACGCAGTATTTT
.,.,TRBV7-9,TRBJ2-7,CASSPGTDSGEQYF,TGTGCCAGCAGCCCCGGGACGGACTCAGGCGAGCAGTACTTC
TRBD1,few,TRBV7-2,TRBJ2-7,CASSLTGGGYEQYF,TGTGCCAGCAGCTTAACAGGGGGCGGGTACGAGCAGTACTTC